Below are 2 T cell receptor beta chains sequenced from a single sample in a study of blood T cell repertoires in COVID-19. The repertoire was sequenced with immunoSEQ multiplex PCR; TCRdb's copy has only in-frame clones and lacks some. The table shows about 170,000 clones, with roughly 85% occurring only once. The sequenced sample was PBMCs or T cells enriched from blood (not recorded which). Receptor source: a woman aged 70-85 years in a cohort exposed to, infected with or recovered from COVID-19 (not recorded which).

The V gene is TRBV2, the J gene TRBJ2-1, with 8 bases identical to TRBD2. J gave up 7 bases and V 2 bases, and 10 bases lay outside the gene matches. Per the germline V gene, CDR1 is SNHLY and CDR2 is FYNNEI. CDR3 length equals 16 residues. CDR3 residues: CASSEQAGGWGNEQFF. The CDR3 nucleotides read TGTGCCAGCAGTGAACAGGCGGGGGGCTGGGGTAATGAGCAGTTCTTC.

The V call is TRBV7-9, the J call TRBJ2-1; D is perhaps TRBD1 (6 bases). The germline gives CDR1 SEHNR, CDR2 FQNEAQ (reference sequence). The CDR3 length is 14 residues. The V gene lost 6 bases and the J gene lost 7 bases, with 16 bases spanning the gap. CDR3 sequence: CASSFDRWLNEQFF. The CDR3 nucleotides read TGTGCCAGCAGTTTCGACAGGTGGTTGAATGAGCAGTTCTTC.